This section outlines one TCR beta chain sequence together with its context. These data originate in a study of control samples from healthy donors and cancer patients. Profiling relied on immunoSEQ multiplex PCR, and the TCRdb table lists in-frame clones only, not all of them. The profile shows 70,000 to 85,000 clones, 80% to 90% of them singletons. Trimming shortened V by 7 bases and J by 0 bases, and 9 bases separated the two germline ends. The CDR3 extends over 13 amino acids. Germline loops: CDR1 SNHLY, CDR2 FYNNEI. The chain uses TRBV2 and TRBJ1-1; D uncertain. The sequence derives from a man in his fifties or sixties with head and neck cancer. Sample: PBMCs. CDR3 bases: TGTGCCAGCAACTCAGGTCTGAACACTGAAGCTTTCTTT. This gives the protein CASNSGLNTEAFF.